This note documents a single TCR beta chain sequence. Its antigen has not been determined. Base qualities are not at hand, and no much larger clone is one base apart. Genomic DNA was extracted from sorted cells for sequencing of the TCRbeta CDR3 region. TCRbeta CDR3 regions were sequenced using the immunoSEQ Assay. TCRdb re-hosts the immuneACCESS table, in-frame sequences only. Its copies lack some clones; in the studies checked, an unresolved V gene accounts for under half of them, and the cause for the rest is not known. The sample table holds about 91,000 clones, of which under 90% were seen once. More than 0.95% of the sample is held by the ten biggest clonotypes. The data belong to a study of OX40 agonist ivuxolimab in advanced cancers. Broadly, across the study: Ivuxolimab, which targeted the costimulatory receptor OX40 (CD134), was an agonistic, fully human IgG2 monoclonal antibody. Intravenous ivuxolimab was administered to patients every 2 weeks at six dose levels: 0.01, 0.1, 0.3, 1.5, 3 and 10 mg/kg. Of the approximately 54 dose-escalation patients, hepatocellular carcinoma was present in about 20, melanoma in around 15, renal cell carcinoma in 9 and head and neck cancer in 9. In the dose-escalation cohort, approximately 80% of patients were male, and the mean age was approximately 60 years with a range of roughly 20 to 79. Patients were allowed to have had prior anti-PD-1, anti-PD-L1 or anti-CTLA-4 therapy, and 40% of the dose-escalation patients had been treated with checkpoint inhibitors. Partial responses occurred in three dose-escalation patients, of whom one had hepatocellular carcinoma and two had cutaneous melanoma. The purpose of peripheral TCRbeta sequencing was to test whether ivuxolimab changed TCR sequence diversity and led to clonal T-cell expansion. The paper reports the monotherapy dose-escalation portion (N of about 50 patients) of the phase I ivuxolimab trial.

Via the germline V gene (reference sequence), CDR1 is SGHNT and CDR2 YYREEE. Reading from cysteine to phenylalanine, the CDR3 counts 16 amino acids. The read is trimmed to its CDR3 DNA, 48 bases read in frame from base 1. V is cut by 4 bases and J by 0 bases, and the space between the germline ends is 16 bases. The trial excluded patients who had a history of autoimmune disease or were on systemic immunosuppression. Peripheral blood for TCR sequencing was collected from all dose cohorts at baseline, on cycle 4 day 1, and on cycle 7 day 1. The samples were drawn from a first-in-human, open-label, multicenter phase I dose-escalation trial of ivuxolimab. Adults with locally advanced or metastatic melanoma, renal cell carcinoma, hepatocellular carcinoma or head and neck squamous cell carcinoma were enrolled in the trial. Before TCR sequencing, CD4+ T cells and CD8+ T cells from peripheral blood were sorted into separate populations.

What the authors observed across the whole study: Low levels of normalized T-cell clonal expansion were also seen in some patients who did not respond. On average, CD8+ T cells showed more expanded clones than CD4+ T cells after ivuxolimab. At doses from 0.1 to 3.0 mg/kg, clonal expansion was seen in both CD4+ and CD8+ blood T cells between baseline and week 6. In the 0.1-3.0 mg/kg groups, partial responders were among the patients with the lowest normalized peripheral clonal expansion, particularly in CD8+ T cells. The antigen specificity of the peripheral T cells that underwent clonal expansion was not determined.

The source is an adult with an advanced solid tumor such as melanoma, head and neck, liver or kidney cancer. The rearranged segments are TRBV5-4 and TRBJ1-1; a weak D assignment points to TRBD1 (6 bases agree). The sequencing here drew on CD4+ or CD8+ T cells sorted from blood, taken in a trial of the OX40 agonist ivuxolimab. The DNA is TGTGCCAGCAGCGCCGACAAGGGGACAATGAACACTGAAGCTTTCTTT. Its coded protein is CASSADKGTMNTEAFF.